The entry below describes one TCR beta chain. The antigen is not known. Regarding time point: persistent/refractory GD, antithyroid drugs over 5 years with positive TRAb. TCR sequences were obtained from RNA taken from PBMCs. Those enrolled as patients came out of an endocrinology department in Xi'an, China. With EDTA tubes as the receptacles, about 8.1 milliliters of peripheral blood were drawn. Germline V CDR1 and CDR2: LNHDA, SQIVND (reference sequence). The CDR3 extends over 15 amino acids. V lost 5 bases, J lost 3 bases, and 17 bases lay in between. The sample comes from a study of regulatory T cells in long-lasting Graves disease. General observations from the study: The researchers studied only peripheral blood, not thyroid tissue.

Relying on iRepertoire HTBI primers and Arm-PCR of CDR3 regions, the team built TCR beta libraries. From the multiplex PCR reads, TCRdb called clonotypes with MiXCR, one entry per CDR3 protein. The data contain roughly 400,000 distinct CDR3 sequences, less than 25% of them seen just once; the ten biggest clones take up roughly 20%. The TCR sequence derives from a female donor with Graves disease. The sequenced sample was peripheral blood mononuclear cells (PBMCs), obtained when the disease was refractory, from a patient treated with antithyroid drugs. The gene calls are TRBV19 and TRBJ2-7; no definite D call. The CDR3 DNA sequence: TGTGCCAGTAGTTCCTGCTACTACCTAAGCTACGAGCAGTACTTC. Its protein product is CASSSCYYLSYEQYF. The full variable domain, with the rest looked up from reference TRBV19 and TRBJ2-7, is DGGITQSPKYLFRKEGQNVTLSCEQNLNHDAMYWYRQDPGQGLRLIYYSQIVNDFQKGDIAEGYSVSREKKESFPLTVTSAQKNPTAFYLCASSSCYYLSYEQYFGPGTRLTVT.